Following are 9 T cell receptor beta chains from one sample sequenced in a study of blood T cell repertoires in COVID-19. Profiled with immunoSEQ multiplex PCR; TCRdb holds only in-frame clones, not every one. The sample has about 87,000 clones; over 80% are singletons. Specimen: peripheral blood. The receptors stem from a woman in her seventies with acute or convalescent COVID-19.

This chain connects TRBV27 to TRBJ2-3, with D unresolved. Deletions cut 3 bases from V and 0 bases from J, with 4 bases between. The germline gives CDR1 MNHEY, CDR2 SMNVEV (reference sequence). CDR3 size: 13 residues. For the CDR3, the DNA is TGTGCCAGCAGTTTGCGGAGCACAGATACGCAGTATTTT. Its translation: CASSLRSTDTQYF.

The chain couples TRBV19 to TRBJ1-6; 10 bases match TRBD1. CDR3 size: 16 residues. The V gene's germline CDR1 is LNHDA and CDR2 SQIVND (reference sequence). V shed 6 bases, J shed 8 bases, and the junction held 10 bases outside the gene matches. CDR3 coding DNA: TGTGCCAGTAGCCCGGGACAGGGGTTTTCTTATTCACCCCTCCACTTT. This translates into CASSPGQGFSYSPLHF.

The CDR3 sequence is CASTEIATNEKLFF. The CDR3 bases are TGTGCCAGCACCGAGATAGCAACTAATGAAAAACTGTTTTTT. The V call is TRBV6-5, the J call TRBJ1-4, with D unclear. Trimming stripped 7 bases from V and 0 bases from J, with 9 bases between. The germline gives CDR1 MNHEY, CDR2 SVGAGI. This CDR3 spans 14 amino acids.

The chain is built from TRBV11-3 and TRBJ1-5; D gene uncertain. Trimming removed 5 bases at V and 1 base at J, with 21 bases between. This CDR3 comprises 18 residues. CDR1 is SGHNT, CDR2 YENEEA, per germline. This CDR3 reads CASSLAMIRTGSNQPQHF. The DNA for the CDR3 is TGTGCCAGCAGCCTGGCAATGATTCGGACGGGGAGCAATCAGCCCCAGCATTTT.

The genes are TRBV6-1 and TRBJ1-6, with D hard to call. Trimming took off 2 bases at V and 11 bases at J, with 10 bases between the two ends. This CDR3 is 13 amino acids long. Germline lookup yields CDR1 MNHNS and CDR2 SASEGT. As DNA, the CDR3 is TGTGCCAGCAGTGAACAGGCCAGGACACCCCTCCACTTT. Translated, it gives CASSEQARTPLHF.

The chain combines TRBV15 with TRBJ1-1; D ambiguous. V gave up 4 bases and J gave up 7 bases, with 13 bases separating them. In germline, CDR1 is LNHNV, CDR2 YYDKDF (reference sequence). CDR3 length: 13 amino acids. Here the CDR3 DNA reads TGTGCCACCAGCACTCCGACACTCGATGAAGCTTTCTTT. Translated, it gives CATSTPTLDEAFF.

This chain uses TRBV6-6 with TRBJ2-3, with 9 bases that match TRBD2. The CDR3 length is 16 residues. V shed 2 bases, J shed 4 bases, and the junction held 7 bases outside the gene matches. CDR1 MNHNY and CDR2 SVGAGI come from the germline V gene (reference sequence). CDR3 nucleotides: TGTGCCAGCAGTTACGGCGGGGGGGCTTCTCCAGATACGCAGTATTTT. Protein product: CASSYGGGASPDTQYF.

The chain combines TRBV19 with TRBJ1-5, with 12 bases matching TRBD1. The V segment lost 6 bases and the J segment 4 bases; nucleotides outside the gene matches: 7. The CDR3 is 16 residues long. CDR1 and CDR2 from the germline V gene are LNHDA and SQIVND (reference sequence). In DNA form, the CDR3 reads TGTGCCAGTAGGGGCCGGGACAGGGGGCCTAATCAGCCCCAGCATTTT. This sequence encodes CASRGRDRGPNQPQHF. Full variable domain (remainder filled in from reference TRBV19 and TRBJ1-5): DGGITQSPKYLFRKEGQNVTLSCEQNLNHDAMYWYRQDPGQGLRLIYYSQIVNDFQKGDIAEGYSVSREKKESFPLTVTSAQKNPTAFYLCASRGRDRGPNQPQHFGDGTRLSIL.

The CDR3 nucleotides read TGTGCCAGCAGCTGGGACAGTGAAGCTTTCTTT. The encoded protein is CASSWDSEAFF. The chain employs TRBV5-6 and TRBJ1-1; 7 bases align to TRBD1. CDR1 is SGHDT and CDR2 is YYEEEE in the germline V gene. The junction had 0 bases not matched to a gene; V was cut back by 3 bases and J by 7 bases. This CDR3 is built from 11 residues.